The sequence of this T cell receptor beta chain was determined in a study of regulatory T cells in long-lasting Graves disease. Study at large: Prior antithyroid drug treatment in newly diagnosed Graves' patients lasted under 3 months.

Time point defined: newly diagnosed GD, antithyroid drugs for less than 3 months. Making the TCR library involved RNA that had been extracted from PBMCs. Peripheral blood, around 9.9 milliliters per patient, was collected in EDTA tubes. Relying on iRepertoire HTBI primers and Arm-PCR of CDR3 regions, the team built TCR beta libraries. TCRdb re-analysed the multiplex PCR reads in MiXCR, keeping a single row per CDR3 protein. The sample carries hundreds of thousands of distinct CDR3 sequences, 13% recorded once. V shed 4 bases and J shed 6 bases, with 10 bases lying between them. Germline V gene data show CDR1 as SGDLS and CDR2 as YYNGEE. CDR3 length equals 13 residues. In this sample, this clonotype turned up many times. Its antigen is currently unknown. Study conclusions and caveats: Limited sample numbers may have lowered accuracy.

The same data also went into a second study, on T cells in Graves' hyperthyroidism and ophthalmopathy.

The sequencing used peripheral blood mononuclear cells (PBMCs), collected at new diagnosis, from a patient treated with antithyroid drugs. The chain combines TRBV9 with TRBJ2-2; D is uncertain. This clonotype was obtained from a man in his thirties or forties with Graves disease. The CDR3 protein is CASSTSIAGELFF. Here the CDR3 DNA reads TGTGCCAGCAGCACCTCCATTGCCGGGGAGCTGTTTTTT.